This T cell receptor beta chain was captured in a study of cytomegalovirus exposure and HLA in healthy donors. A word on this clone: Its antigen is as yet unknown.

Study results and limitations: Exclusion as indistinguishable affected some V segments, including TRBV6-2 and TRBV6-3.

Germline V gene lookup returns CDR1 SGHRS and CDR2 YFSETQ. The CDR3 is 19 residues long. Trimming cost V 0 bases and J 0 bases; bases outside gene matches: 8. Both 60 Vbeta primers and 13 Jbeta primers went into the PCR. Assay used: immunoSEQ multiplex PCR; TCRdb lists only in-frame clones, some missing. This sample has approximately 200,000 clones, with roughly four fifths found just once. Sequencing was carried out using PBMCs. This sequence was found in a girl under 18 in good health and CMV-seronegative. This chain links TRBV5-1 with TRBJ2-6; TRBD1 agrees at 8 bases. CDR3: CASSLGDRGKLSGANVLTF. DNA of the CDR3: TGCGCCAGCAGCTTGGGCGACAGGGGCAAACTCTCTGGGGCCAACGTCCTGACTTTC.